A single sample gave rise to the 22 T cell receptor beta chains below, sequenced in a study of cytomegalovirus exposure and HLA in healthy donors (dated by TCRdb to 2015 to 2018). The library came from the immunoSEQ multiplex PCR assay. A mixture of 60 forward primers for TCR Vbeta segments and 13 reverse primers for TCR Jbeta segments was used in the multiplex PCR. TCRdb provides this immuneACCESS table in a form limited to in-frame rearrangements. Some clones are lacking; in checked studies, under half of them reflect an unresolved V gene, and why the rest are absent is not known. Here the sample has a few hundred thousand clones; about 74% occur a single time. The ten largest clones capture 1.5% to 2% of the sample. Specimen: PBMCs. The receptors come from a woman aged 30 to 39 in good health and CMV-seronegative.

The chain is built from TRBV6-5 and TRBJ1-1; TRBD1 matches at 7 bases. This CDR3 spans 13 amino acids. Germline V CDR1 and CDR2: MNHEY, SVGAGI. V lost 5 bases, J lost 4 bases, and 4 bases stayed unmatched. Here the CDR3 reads CASSMDRFTEAFF. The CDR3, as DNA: TGTGCCAGCAGTATGGACAGGTTCACTGAAGCTTTCTTT.

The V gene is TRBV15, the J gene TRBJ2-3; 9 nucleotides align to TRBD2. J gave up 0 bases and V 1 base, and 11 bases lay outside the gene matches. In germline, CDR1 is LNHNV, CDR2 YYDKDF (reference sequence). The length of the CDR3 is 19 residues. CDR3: CATSRGFRLAGSSTDTQYF. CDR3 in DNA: TGTGCCACCAGCAGAGGCTTTAGGCTAGCGGGATCTAGCACAGATACGCAGTATTTT.

CDR3 sequence: CAYEGQGGLEQYF. The CDR3 bases are TGTGCATATGAAGGACAGGGGGGCCTCGAGCAGTACTTC. The rearrangement joins TRBV30 to TRBJ2-7; 10 bases agree with TRBD1. The CDR3 has 13 residues. Germline V gives CDR1 GTSNPN, CDR2 SVGIG (reference sequence). The entire variable domain, with the rest obtained from reference TRBV30 and TRBJ2-7, is as follows: SQTIHQWPATLVQPVGSPLSLECTVEGTSNPNLYWYRQAAGRGLQLLFYSVGIGQISSEVPQNLSASRPQDRQFILSSKKLLLSDSGFYLCAYEGQGGLEQYFGPGTRLTVT.

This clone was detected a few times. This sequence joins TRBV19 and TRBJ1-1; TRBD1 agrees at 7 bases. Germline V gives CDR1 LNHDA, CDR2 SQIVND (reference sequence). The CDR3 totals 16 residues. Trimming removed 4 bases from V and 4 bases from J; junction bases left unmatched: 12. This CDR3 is CASSKTGIRRATEAFF. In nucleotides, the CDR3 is TGTGCCAGTAGTAAGACAGGGATTAGGCGTGCCACTGAAGCTTTCTTT.

CDR3 sequence: CASSQGLNYGYTF. The CDR3 DNA reads as TGCGCCAGCAGTCAAGGACTTAACTATGGCTACACCTTC. The chain combines TRBV10-2 with TRBJ1-2; no reliable D call. Per germline, CDR1 WSHSY and CDR2 SAAADI. The CDR3 runs to 13 residues. Trimming removed 5 bases from V and 1 base from J, with 8 bases in between.

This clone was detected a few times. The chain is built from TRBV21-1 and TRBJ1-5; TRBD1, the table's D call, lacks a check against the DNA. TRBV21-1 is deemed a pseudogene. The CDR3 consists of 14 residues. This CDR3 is CASSKVLQVQPQHF. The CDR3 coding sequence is TGTGCCAGCAGCAAAGTACTACAGGTTCAGCCCCAGCATTTT.

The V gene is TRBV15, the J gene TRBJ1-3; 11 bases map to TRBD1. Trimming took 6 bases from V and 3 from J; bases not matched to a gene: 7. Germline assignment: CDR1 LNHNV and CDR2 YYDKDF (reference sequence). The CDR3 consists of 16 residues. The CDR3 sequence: CATSSWDRGDGNTIYF. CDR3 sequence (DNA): TGTGCCACCAGTTCATGGGACAGGGGGGATGGAAACACCATATATTTT.

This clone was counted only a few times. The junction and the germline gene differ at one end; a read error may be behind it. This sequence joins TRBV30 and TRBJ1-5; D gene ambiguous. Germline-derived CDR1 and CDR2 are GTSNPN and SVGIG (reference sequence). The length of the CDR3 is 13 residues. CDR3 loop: CAWSVHTNQAQHF. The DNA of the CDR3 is TGTGCCTGGAGTGTTCATACCAATCAGGCCCAGCATTTT. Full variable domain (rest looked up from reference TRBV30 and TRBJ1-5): SQTIHQWPATLVQPVGSPLSLECTVEGTSNPNLYWYRQAAGRGLQLLFYSVGIGQISSEVPQNLSASRPQDRQFILSSKKLLLSDSGFYLCAWSVHTNQAQHFGDGTRLSIL.

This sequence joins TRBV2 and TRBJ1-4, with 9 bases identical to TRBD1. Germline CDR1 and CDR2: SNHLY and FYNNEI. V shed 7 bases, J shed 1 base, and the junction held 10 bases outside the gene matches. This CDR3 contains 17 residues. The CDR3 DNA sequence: TGTGCCAGCAACGGACAGGGGCCCCCCGGAACTAATGAAAAACTGTTTTTT. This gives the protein CASNGQGPPGTNEKLFF.

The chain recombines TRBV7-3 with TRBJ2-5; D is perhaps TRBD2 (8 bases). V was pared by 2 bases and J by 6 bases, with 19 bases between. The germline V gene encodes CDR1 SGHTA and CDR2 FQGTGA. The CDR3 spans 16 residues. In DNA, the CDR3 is TGTGCCAGCAGCTTATCGGGGGGGCAGGGGGGGAAGACCCAGTACTTC. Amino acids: CASSLSGGQGGKTQYF.

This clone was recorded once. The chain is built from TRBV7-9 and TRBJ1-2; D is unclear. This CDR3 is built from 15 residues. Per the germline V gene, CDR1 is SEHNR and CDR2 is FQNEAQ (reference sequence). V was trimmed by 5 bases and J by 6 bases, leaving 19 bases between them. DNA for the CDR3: TGTGCCAGCAGCCCCCTTGGTCCGGGGTGGGATGGCTACACCTTC. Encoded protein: CASSPLGPGWDGYTF.

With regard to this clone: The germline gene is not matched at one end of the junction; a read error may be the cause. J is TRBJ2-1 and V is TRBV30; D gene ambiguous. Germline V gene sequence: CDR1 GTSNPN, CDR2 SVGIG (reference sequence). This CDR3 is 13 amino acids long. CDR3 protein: CAWGVSLYNEQFF. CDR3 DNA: TGTGCCTGGGGTGTGAGCCTTTACAATGAGCAGTTCTTC.

CDR3 bases: TGTGCCAGCAGCCCGGGGTCAGCGACGGGCTATGGCTACACCTTC. Translated: CASSPGSATGYGYTF. The rearrangement uses TRBV5-4 and TRBJ1-2; no clear D. Germline V gene sequence: CDR1 SGHNT, CDR2 YYREEE (reference sequence). The CDR3 runs 15 residues. Trimming shortened V by 4 bases and J by 4 bases, and 17 bases separated the two germline ends.

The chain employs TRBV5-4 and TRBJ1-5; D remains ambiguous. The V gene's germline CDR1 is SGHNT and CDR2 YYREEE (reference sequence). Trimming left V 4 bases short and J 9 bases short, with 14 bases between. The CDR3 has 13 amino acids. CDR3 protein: CASSRGAGGPQHF. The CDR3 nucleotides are TGTGCCAGCAGCCGGGGAGCGGGTGGGCCCCAGCATTTT.

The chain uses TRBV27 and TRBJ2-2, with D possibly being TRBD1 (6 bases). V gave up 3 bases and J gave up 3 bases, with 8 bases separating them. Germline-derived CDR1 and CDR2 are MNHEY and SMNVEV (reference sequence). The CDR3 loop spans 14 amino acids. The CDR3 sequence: CASSLHRDTGELFF. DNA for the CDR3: TGTGCCAGCAGTTTGCACAGGGACACCGGGGAGCTGTTTTTT.

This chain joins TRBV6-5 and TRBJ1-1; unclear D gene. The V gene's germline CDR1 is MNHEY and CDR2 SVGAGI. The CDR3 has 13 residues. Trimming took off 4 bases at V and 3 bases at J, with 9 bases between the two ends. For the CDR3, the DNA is TGTGCCAGCAGTTCCACTTCATACACTGAAGCTTTCTTT. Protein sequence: CASSSTSYTEAFF.

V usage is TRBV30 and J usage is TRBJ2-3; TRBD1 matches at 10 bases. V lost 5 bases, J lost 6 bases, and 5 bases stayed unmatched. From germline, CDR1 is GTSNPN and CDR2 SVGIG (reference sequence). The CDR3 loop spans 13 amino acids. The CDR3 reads CAWQTGGGDTQYF. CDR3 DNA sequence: TGTGCCTGGCAGACAGGGGGCGGCGATACGCAGTATTTT. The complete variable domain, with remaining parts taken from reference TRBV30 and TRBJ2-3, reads SQTIHQWPATLVQPVGSPLSLECTVEGTSNPNLYWYRQAAGRGLQLLFYSVGIGQISSEVPQNLSASRPQDRQFILSSKKLLLSDSGFYLCAWQTGGGDTQYFGPGTRLTVL.

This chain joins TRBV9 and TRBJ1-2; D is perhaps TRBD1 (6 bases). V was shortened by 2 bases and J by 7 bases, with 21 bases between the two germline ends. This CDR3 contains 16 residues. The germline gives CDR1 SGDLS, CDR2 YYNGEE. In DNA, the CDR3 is TGTGCCAGCAGCGTCCAGGACAGCCTCTCGCTGGGTGGCTACACCTTC. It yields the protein CASSVQDSLSLGGYTF.

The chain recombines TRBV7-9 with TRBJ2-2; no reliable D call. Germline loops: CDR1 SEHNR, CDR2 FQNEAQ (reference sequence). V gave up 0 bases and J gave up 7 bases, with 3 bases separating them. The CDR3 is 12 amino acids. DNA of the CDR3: TGTGCCAGCAGCTTAGCCGGCGGGGAGCTGTTTTTT. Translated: CASSLAGGELFF. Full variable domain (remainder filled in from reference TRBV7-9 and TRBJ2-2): DTGVSQNPRHKITKRGQNVTFRCDPISEHNRLYWYRQTLGQGPEFLTYFQNEAQLEKSRLLSDRFSAERPKGSFSTLEIQRTEQGDSAMYLCASSLAGGELFFGEGSRLTVL.

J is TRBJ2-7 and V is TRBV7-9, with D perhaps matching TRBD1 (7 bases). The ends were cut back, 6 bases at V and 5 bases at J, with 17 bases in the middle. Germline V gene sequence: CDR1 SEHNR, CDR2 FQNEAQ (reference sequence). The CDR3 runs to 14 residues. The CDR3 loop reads CASSSTGTLHEQYF. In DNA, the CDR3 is TGTGCCAGCAGTTCGACAGGGACTCTTCACGAGCAGTACTTC.

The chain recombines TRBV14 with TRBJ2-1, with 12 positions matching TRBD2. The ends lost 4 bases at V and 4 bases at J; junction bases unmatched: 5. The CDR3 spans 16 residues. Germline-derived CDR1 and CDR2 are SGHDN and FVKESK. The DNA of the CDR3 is TGTGCCAGCAGCCCTCCACTAGCGGGAGGTTACAATGAGCAGTTCTTC. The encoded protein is CASSPPLAGGYNEQFF.

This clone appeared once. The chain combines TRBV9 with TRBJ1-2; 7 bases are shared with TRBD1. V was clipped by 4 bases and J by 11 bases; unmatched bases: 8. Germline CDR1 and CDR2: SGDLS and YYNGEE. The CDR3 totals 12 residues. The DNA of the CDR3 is TGTGCCAGCAGCCCTTGGACAGGAGGATACACCTTC. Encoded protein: CASSPWTGGYTF.